This TCR beta chain was sequenced in a study of blood T cell repertoires in COVID-19. TCRdb's table, derived via immunoSEQ multiplex PCR, lists solely in-frame clones and lacks some. Found here are roughly 240,000 clones, about nine tenths of them singletons; the top ten hold just over 2.5%. Trimming took 2 bases from V and 8 from J, leaving 18 bases between them. The length of the CDR3 is 14 residues. The V gene's germline CDR1 is GTSNPN and CDR2 SVGIG (reference sequence). This clone was observed a single time. Sequencing was performed on PBMCs or T cells enriched from blood (not recorded which). The receptor was derived from a woman aged 30 to 39 with acute COVID-19. The rearrangement links TRBV30 to TRBJ1-2, with D unresolved. CDR3 DNA: TGTGCCTGGAGTAGCATCCGGGGAAGTAGGGGCTACACCTTC. Its protein product is CAWSSIRGSRGYTF.